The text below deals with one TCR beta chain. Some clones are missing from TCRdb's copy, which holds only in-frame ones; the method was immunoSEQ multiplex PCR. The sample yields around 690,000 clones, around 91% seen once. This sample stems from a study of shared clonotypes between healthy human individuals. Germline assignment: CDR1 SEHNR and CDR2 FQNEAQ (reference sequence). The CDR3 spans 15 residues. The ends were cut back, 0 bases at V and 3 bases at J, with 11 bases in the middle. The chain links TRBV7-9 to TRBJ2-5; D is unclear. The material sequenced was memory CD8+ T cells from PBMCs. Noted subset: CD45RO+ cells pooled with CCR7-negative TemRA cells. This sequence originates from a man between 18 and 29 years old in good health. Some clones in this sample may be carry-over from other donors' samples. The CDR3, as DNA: TGTGCCAGCAGCTTAGCGCCGGCAGGAGAAGAGACCCAGTACTTC. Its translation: CASSLAPAGEETQYF.